This TCR beta chain is drawn from a study of blood T cells in healthy people across ages. Study results and caveats: Both higher diversity and more naive CD4+ cells marked long-lived donors when set against aged donors. CMV status of donors was not determined, possibly confounding expanded clonotype changes.

It was with a sample-barcoded 5' primer and a J-beta primer mix that a second PCR of roughly 6 to 12 cycles was run. Via MiXCR, TCRdb re-called the 5' RACE reads, giving one row per CDR3 protein. This sample has about 970,000 distinct CDR3 sequences; just over 50% occur once, and the top ten carry 20% to 25%. Trimming removed 9 bases at V and 6 bases at J, with 16 bases between. CDR1 and CDR2 (germline): SGHRS, YFSETQ. The CDR3 loop spans 13 amino acids. As regards this clonotype: Its matching antigen is unknown.

The gene calls are TRBV5-1 and TRBJ2-1, with a weak D call TRBD2 (6 bases). This TCR was recovered from a woman in her fifties or sixties in good health. Sequencing was done on a sample of blood. CDR3 amino acids: CATAASAVNEQFF. CDR3 nucleotides: TGCGCCACCGCGGCTAGCGCCGTCAATGAGCAGTTCTTC.